A single sample is the source of the 21 T cell receptor beta chains below, sequenced in a study of blood T cell repertoires in COVID-19. Repertoires were generated with immunoSEQ multiplex PCR, while TCRdb's copy carries only in-frame clones and drops some. The profile covers around 80,000 clones, with approximately 80% appearing a single time and 7% to 9.5% taken by the ten largest. Input material: peripheral blood. These receptors originate from a human donor in a cohort sampled during active COVID-19.

The gene calls are TRBV6-5 and TRBJ2-3; 8 nucleotides align to TRBD2. The CDR3 consists of 14 residues. V lost 4 bases, J lost 2 bases, and 2 bases stayed unmatched. CDR1 and CDR2 from the germline V gene are MNHEY and SVGAGI. The DNA for the CDR3 is TGTGCCAGCAGTTTTAGCGGGGTCACAGATACGCAGTATTTT. Residues: CASSFSGVTDTQYF.

This clone was observed a handful of times. This chain joins TRBV19 and TRBJ1-2; 8 nucleotides match TRBD1. Germline CDR1 LNHDA, CDR2 SQIVND (reference sequence). After removal of 6 bases from V and 6 bases from J, the junction contained 9 bases not matched to a gene. The CDR3 is 14 amino acids. In DNA form, the CDR3 reads TGTGCCAGTAGCCAGGACAGGGATTACGATGGCTACACCTTC. Protein sequence: CASSQDRDYDGYTF.

This clone was picked up one time. This chain joins TRBV19 and TRBJ2-3; a possible D gene is TRBD1 (5 bases). Germline CDR1 reads LNHDA; CDR2 reads SQIVND (reference sequence). CDR3 size: 14 residues. The ends were cut back, 7 bases at V and 1 base at J, with 12 bases in the middle. The CDR3 region is CASTVGVGTDTQYF. CDR3 nucleotide sequence: TGTGCCAGTACCGTAGGGGTGGGCACAGATACGCAGTATTTT.

The CDR3 protein is CAWSVESEAFF. The CDR3 bases are TGTGCCTGGAGTGTAGAGAGTGAAGCTTTCTTT. This chain connects TRBV30 to TRBJ1-1; D not certain. This CDR3 contains 11 residues. The V and J ends lost 0 bases and 7 bases respectively, with 6 bases between them. Germline V CDR1 and CDR2: GTSNPN, SVGIG (reference sequence).

The chain uses TRBV30 and TRBJ2-3, with D tentatively TRBD1 (6 bases). Germline values: CDR1 GTSNPN, CDR2 SVGIG (reference sequence). The CDR3 covers 14 residues. Trimming pared 4 bases from V and 10 bases from J, leaving 21 bases between. CDR3 coding DNA: TGTGCCTGGAACATCGACGTCTCCCCAGGGGCGCAGTATTTT. As protein: CAWNIDVSPGAQYF.

There are a few counts of this clone. V and J are TRBV19 and TRBJ2-3; possible D gene TRBD2, 5 bases. The CDR3 extends over 14 amino acids. V was shortened by 9 bases and J by 5 bases, with 18 bases between the two germline ends. Germline CDR1 LNHDA, CDR2 SQIVND (reference sequence). CDR3 bases: TGTGCCAGCCGGGCCGCAGGTAGCGTAGATACGCAGTATTTT. Amino acids: CASRAAGSVDTQYF.

This clone was seen once. The V and J genes are TRBV5-8 and TRBJ1-5, with TRBD1 as a possible D gene (5 bases). CDR3 length: 16 residues. Trimming removed 4 bases from V and 0 bases from J, with 14 bases in between. CDR1 is SGHTS, CDR2 YDEGEE, per germline. This CDR3 is CASSDATGISNQPQHF. DNA of the CDR3: TGTGCCAGCAGCGACGCTACAGGTATTAGCAATCAGCCCCAGCATTTT.

The chain has TRBV27 and TRBJ1-1; 8 bases align to TRBD1. This CDR3 spans 14 amino acids. Trimming cost V 2 bases and J 2 bases; bases outside gene matches: 1. Germline V gives CDR1 MNHEY, CDR2 SMNVEV (reference sequence). CDR3 residues: CASSLQGANTEAFF. In DNA, the CDR3 is TGTGCCAGCAGTTTACAGGGGGCAAACACTGAAGCTTTCTTT.

The chain carries TRBV28 and TRBJ1-4; TRBD1 aligns across 8 bases. V shed 4 bases, J shed 6 bases, and the junction held 4 bases outside the gene matches. Germline CDR1 is MDHEN and CDR2 is SYDVKM. The CDR3 has 14 amino acids. The CDR3 is CASSSQGGHEKLFF. CDR3 coding DNA: TGTGCCAGCAGTTCACAGGGGGGTCATGAAAAACTGTTTTTT.

The rearrangement uses TRBV6-5 and TRBJ1-2; a weak D match, TRBD1 (5 bases). Per germline, CDR1 MNHEY and CDR2 SVGAGI. This CDR3 is built from 15 residues. V lost 0 bases, J lost 3 bases, and 11 bases lay in between. The CDR3 reads CASSYSSREDYGYTF. The DNA of the CDR3 is TGTGCCAGCAGTTACTCGAGCAGGGAGGACTATGGCTACACCTTC.

V and J are TRBV28 and TRBJ2-2, with 8 bases fitting TRBD2. Germline-derived CDR1 and CDR2 are MDHEN and SYDVKM. This CDR3 has 14 residues. The trim removed 8 bases at V and 5 bases at J, leaving 7 bases unmatched. This chain's CDR3 is CASALAGRTGELFF. CDR3 nucleotide sequence: TGTGCCAGCGCCTTAGCGGGACGTACCGGGGAGCTGTTTTTT.

The rearrangement uses TRBV9 and TRBJ2-7; D may be TRBD1 (6 bases). The CDR3 length is 12 residues. With 5 bases removed from V and 4 bases from J, the gap between germline ends came to 10 bases. CDR1 SGDLS and CDR2 YYNGEE come from the germline V gene. The CDR3 DNA reads as TGTGCCAGCAGTCCCGGACAGTACGAGCAGTACTTC. Amino acids: CASSPGQYEQYF.

J is TRBJ1-1 and V is TRBV4-2; TRBD1 is a possible D gene (5 bases). The CDR3 has 13 amino acids. Germline V CDR1 and CDR2: LGHNA, YNFKEQ. Trimming cost V 0 bases and J 6 bases, with 8 bases left between them. Here the CDR3 reads CASSQDRAAEAFF. CDR3 nucleotides: TGTGCCAGCAGCCAAGACAGGGCGGCTGAAGCTTTCTTT.

V is TRBV11-3 and J is TRBJ2-1; 8 bases fit TRBD2. Germline CDR1 reads SGHNT; CDR2 reads YENEEA. V lost 3 bases to trimming and J lost 0 bases; unmatched junction nucleotides: 1. This CDR3 is built from 15 residues. CDR3 nucleotide sequence: TGTGCCAGCAGCTTGAGCGGGAGCTCCTACAATGAGCAGTTCTTC. Translating gives CASSLSGSSYNEQFF.

The rearrangement uses TRBV30 and TRBJ1-2; D unclear. This CDR3 is 15 amino acids long. Looked up from germline, CDR1 is GTSNPN and CDR2 is SVGIG (reference sequence). Deletions cut 2 bases from V and 2 bases from J, with 15 bases between. The CDR3 bases are TGTGCCTGGAGTACTCCGAACGGAGGGAACTATGGCTACACCTTC. Encoded protein: CAWSTPNGGNYGYTF.

The chain is built from TRBV10-3 and TRBJ1-1, with 11 bases identical to TRBD1. Trimming removed 8 bases from V and 7 bases from J; junction bases left unmatched: 9. Germline assignment: CDR1 ENHRY and CDR2 SYGVKD. CDR3 length: 14 amino acids. CDR3 sequence reads: CAIAYGQGAGEAFF. The CDR3 DNA follows: TGTGCCATCGCTTATGGACAGGGGGCCGGTGAAGCTTTCTTT.

The chain carries TRBV7-2 and TRBJ1-3; 7 bases agree with TRBD1. This CDR3 comprises 15 residues. After removal of 5 bases from V and 0 bases from J, the junction contained 4 bases not matched to a gene. Germline CDR1 and CDR2: SGHTA and FQGNSA. The CDR3 loop is CASSLRTGSGNTIYF. The CDR3 DNA reads TGTGCCAGCAGCCTGCGGACAGGCTCTGGAAACACCATATATTTT. Full variable domain (remainder filled in from reference TRBV7-2 and TRBJ1-3): GAGVSQSPSNKVTEKGKDVELRCDPISGHTALYWYRQSLGQGLEFLIYFQGNSAPDKSGLPSDRFSAERTGGSVSTLTIQRTQQEDSAVYLCASSLRTGSGNTIYFGEGSWLTVV.

The gene calls are TRBV19 and TRBJ2-6, with D maybe TRBD2 (5 bases). The CDR3 extends over 15 amino acids. Germline lookup yields CDR1 LNHDA and CDR2 SQIVND (reference sequence). With 6 bases removed from V and 4 bases from J, the gap between germline ends came to 13 bases. In DNA form, the CDR3 reads TGTGCCAGTAGCGGAGGCGCGTGGGGGGCCAACGTCCTGACTTTC. This translates into CASSGGAWGANVLTF.

The chain links TRBV2 to TRBJ1-5; 9 bases line up with TRBD1. The CDR3 has 16 residues. Per the germline V gene, CDR1 is SNHLY and CDR2 is FYNNEI. V was clipped by 7 bases and J by 4 bases; unmatched bases: 11. The CDR3 bases are TGTGCCAGCAACCTAGACCGGGACAGGGAGAATCAGCCCCAGCATTTT. Protein product: CASNLDRDRENQPQHF.

The V gene is TRBV6-5, the J gene TRBJ2-5; possible D gene TRBD1, 5 bases. CDR1 and CDR2 (germline): MNHEY, SVGAGI. This CDR3 is 14 amino acids long. Trimming took 8 bases from V and 5 from J, leaving 18 bases between them. The CDR3 nucleotides are TGTGCCAGCCTCAGGGCCCAAGGGTGGGAGACCCAGTACTTC. Translation gives CASLRAQGWETQYF.

This clone was seen more than once but under ten times. The chain links TRBV10-1 to TRBJ2-7, with D perhaps matching TRBD2 (7 bases). Germline lookup yields CDR1 WNHNN and CDR2 SYGVQD (reference sequence). The CDR3 runs to 14 residues. The germline V and J ends were trimmed by 2 bases and 6 bases, with 14 bases remaining between them. CDR3 sequence: CASSETGWTSEQYF. The CDR3 region has the DNA TGCGCCAGCAGTGAGACAGGGTGGACTAGCGAGCAGTACTTC.